A selection of T cell receptor beta chains follows, all from one sample in a study of T cells in Graves' hyperthyroidism and ophthalmopathy. In TCRdb, the multiplex PCR reads were re-called with MiXCR into one record per CDR3 protein. The sample has roughly 660,000 distinct CDR3 sequences; 17% are singletons. What was sequenced was blood. The receptors originated from a man aged 45-65 years with Graves' hyperthyroidism. Both conserved end residues are part of each CDR3. The D gene is left open where the match is weak. Rows may omit the clone size; those that give it use once, few, many or a size class.

v_call	clone_size	j_call	cdr3_length	d_call	cdr3_aa	cdr3_nt
TRBV2	many	TRBJ2-5	15	.	CASSEALTGVETQYF	TGTGCCAGCAGTGAAGCGCTAACGGGGGTAGAGACCCAGTACTTC
TRBV12-3/TRBV12-4	.	TRBJ2-3	14	TRBD1	CASSGTGGSDTQYF	TGTGCCAGCAGTGGGACAGGGGGTTCAGATACGCAGTATTTT
TRBV4-3	.	TRBJ1-5	15	TRBD1	CASSQDTGGLQPQHF	TGCGCCAGCAGCCAAGATACAGGGGGCTTACAGCCCCAGCATTTT
TRBV13	.	TRBJ2-5	18	TRBD2	CASSLDGTSGRTQETQYF	TGTGCCAGCAGCTTAGATGGGACTAGCGGGAGGACCCAAGAGACCCAGTACTTC
TRBV7-2	.	TRBJ2-1	17	TRBD1	CASSPSFGQGSHNEQFF	TGTGCCAGCAGCCCGTCGTTTGGACAGGGGAGTCACAATGAGCAGTTCTTC
TRBV5-1	.	TRBJ2-7	14	.	CASSLAWGEYEQYF	TGCGCCAGCAGCTTGGCCTGGGGGGAATACGAGCAGTACTTC
TRBV28	many	TRBJ1-1	13	.	CASRRIGSFEAFF	TGTGCCAGCAGGCGAATCGGGAGTTTTGAAGCTTTCTTT
TRBV29-1	many	TRBJ1-1	13	.	CSVDVGWDTEAFF	TGCAGCGTTGATGTGGGATGGGACACTGAAGCTTTCTTT
TRBV6-1	few	TRBJ1-1	15	.	CASCQGYTVETEAFF	TGTGCCAGCTGTCAGGGATACACAGTTGAGACTGAAGCTTTCTTT
TRBV7-6	.	TRBJ2-1	13	.	CASSFGTLNEQFF	TGTGCCAGCAGCTTCGGGACCTTAAATGAGCAGTTCTTC
TRBV19	.	TRBJ1-5	13	.	CASRDTYNQPQHF	TGTGCCAGTAGGGACACTTACAATCAGCCCCAGCATTTT